Sequencing of this T cell receptor (beta chain) was carried out in a study of T cell responses to AZD1222 COVID-19 vaccine. Whole-study results and caveats: With dominance at 160-218 and 743-854, vaccine-associated CD4 TCRs spanned spike. Donors skewed white British and female; clonal diversity was possibly underestimated.

The protocol was immunoSEQ multiplex PCR, while the TCRdb copy is restricted to in-frame clones and leaves out a portion. The sample includes just under 85,000 clones, roughly 90% of them seen just once. V lost 3 bases and J lost 1; bases outside the gene matches: 3. The length of the CDR3 is 16 residues. Germline assignment: CDR1 MGHRA and CDR2 YSYEKL. Note on this clone: What it binds is not known.

Sequenced material: peripheral blood, taken on day 0 of AZD1222 vaccination. This TCR derives from an adult in good health. This chain links TRBV4-1 with TRBJ1-1; TRBD1 agrees at 12 bases. CDR3 residues: CASSQGQGAWNTEAFF. The CDR3 bases are TGCGCCAGCAGCCAGGGACAGGGGGCATGGAACACTGAAGCTTTCTTT.